The clone carrying this T cell receptor (beta chain) appeared once. Its antigen is as yet unknown. The sample belongs to a study of shared clonotypes between healthy human individuals. Study findings and constraints: Several donors had about 5% of their naive CD4 clonotypes in common.

Source study methods: Filtering was not the same, since immunoSEQ gave junction-only sequences without quality scores. Here immunoSEQ multiplex PCR was the method, and the copy in TCRdb shows in-frame clones only, minus some. V and J calls plus clone size are reproduced from that table; the DNA served to infer D and trimming. This sample has some 2.4 million clones, with 93% found just once. V was clipped by 4 bases and J by 0 bases, with 12 bases between them. Germline CDR1 is SQVTM and CDR2 is ANQGSEA. The CDR3 totals 14 residues. The TCR sequence derives from a man between 18 and 29 years old in good health. Some clones in this sample may be carry-over from other donors' samples. Sample: naive CD4+ T cells from PBMCs. Indicated subset: CD45RA+ positively selected. V and J are TRBV29-1 and TRBJ1-2; TRBD1 is a possible D gene (5 bases). This CDR3 is CSVVTDTSNYGYTF. DNA for the CDR3: TGCAGCGTTGTAACGGACACTTCTAACTATGGCTACACCTTC.